Detailed here is one T cell receptor beta chain. The sample originates from a study of T cell changes during pregnancy in multiple sclerosis. J lost 8 bases, V lost 4 bases, and 16 bases had no gene match. Germline V gene data show CDR1 as MGHRA and CDR2 as YSYEKL. The CDR3 runs to 17 residues. Measured with immunoSEQ multiplex PCR; TCRdb has only the in-frame clones, and not every one. The data hold under 40,000 clones, with more than 85% observed a single time. The material was CD8+ T cells from peripheral blood mononuclear cells, obtained in the third trimester of pregnancy. The chain couples TRBV4-1 to TRBJ2-1; 8 nucleotides agree with TRBD1. The source of this sequence is a female donor with multiple sclerosis, enrolled in a pregnancy study. The CDR3 is CASSPQGGQGWLDEQFF. CDR3 DNA: TGCGCCAGCAGCCCCCAGGGAGGACAGGGTTGGTTAGATGAGCAGTTCTTC.